What follows are 29 T cell receptor beta chains derived from one specimen sequenced in a study of CD8 T cells in ankylosing spondylitis. Study results and limitations: Ankylosing spondylitis blood seemed to carry a telltale TCR beta motif made of under 10 highly homologous variants.

These receptors' antigens are unknown. TCRdb itself ran the 5' RACE reads through MiXCR, one entry per CDR3 protein. The sample has more than 600,000 distinct CDR3 sequences, roughly 19% seen once; the top ten hold 15% to 20%. Source material: blood, either unsorted or a sorted T cell fraction (not recorded which). These receptors all come from a male donor with ankylosing spondylitis.

The chain links TRBV7-9 to TRBJ2-1, with unresolved D. Trimming stripped 5 bases from V and 0 bases from J, with 14 bases between. Germline values: CDR1 SEHNR, CDR2 FQNEAQ (reference sequence). The CDR3 length is 16 residues. CDR3 sequence (DNA): TGTGCCAGCAGCCGTATATCTGATCCCTCCTACAATGAGCAGTTCTTC. Translating gives CASSRISDPSYNEQFF. The full variable domain, completed using reference TRBV7-9 and TRBJ2-1, is DTGVSQNPRHKITKRGQNVTFRCDPISEHNRLYWYRQTLGQGPEFLTYFQNEAQLEKSRLLSDRFSAERPKGSFSTLEIQRTEQGDSAMYLCASSRISDPSYNEQFFGPGTRLTVL.

This sequence joins TRBV4-2 and TRBJ2-5; D unresolved. V was clipped by 3 bases and J by 3 bases, with 11 bases between them. The CDR3 has 14 residues. In germline, CDR1 is LGHNA, CDR2 YNFKEQ. The CDR3 sequence: CASSQGAAKETQYF. The CDR3 DNA is TGTGCCAGCAGCCAGGGCGCGGCGAAAGAGACCCAGTACTTC.

Note on this clonotype: Its ends do not fully match the called genes, so a read error is possible. This sequence joins TRBV12-3 or TRBV12-4 and TRBJ2-5; D perhaps matches TRBD2 (6 bases). This CDR3 has 17 amino acids. The CDR3 reads CARSLFGAREKQETQYF. For the CDR3, the DNA is TGTGCCCGCAGTCTTTTCGGGGCTCGGGAGAAGCAGGAGACCCAGTACTTC.

This clonotype appeared a few times. The gene calls are TRBV5-1 and TRBJ2-7; D possibly corresponds to TRBD2 (6 bases). V lost 3 bases to trimming and J lost 2 bases, with 12 bases between them. Germline V gene lookup returns CDR1 SGHRS and CDR2 YFSETQ. The CDR3 has 14 residues. The CDR3 bases are TGCGCCAGCAGCTGGGGGGACGAAACCTACGAGCAGTACTTC. It yields the protein CASSWGDETYEQYF. The full variable domain, rest sourced from reference TRBV5-1 and TRBJ2-7, is KAGVTQTPRYLIKTRGQQVTLSCSPISGHRSVSWYQQTPGQGLQFLFEYFSETQRNKGNFPGRFSGRQFSNSRSEMNVSTLELGDSALYLCASSWGDETYEQYFGPGTRLTVT.

The rearrangement uses TRBV29-1 and TRBJ2-7; TRBD2 matches 8 bases. The V and J ends lost 0 bases and 5 bases, in that order; junction bases with no gene match: 6. The germline CDR1 and CDR2 sequences are SQVTM and ANQGSEA. This CDR3 has 14 residues. CDR3 DNA sequence: TGCAGCGTTGAAGATACACAGCGGGAGAACGAGCAGTACTTC. Its translation: CSVEDTQRENEQYF.

This clonotype was seen many times. The chain couples TRBV2 to TRBJ2-1; 12 bases map to TRBD2. Looked up from germline, CDR1 is SNHLY and CDR2 is FYNNEI. V was pared by 6 bases and J by 8 bases, with 8 bases of the junction left unmatched. CDR3 length equals 15 residues. The CDR3 sequence: CASSGRLAGVDEQFF. The CDR3 region has the DNA TGTGCCAGCAGCGGCAGACTAGCGGGAGTCGATGAGCAGTTCTTC.

The CDR3 sequence: CAISGTGGLETQYF. In nucleotides, the CDR3 is TGTGCCATCAGTGGGACAGGGGGGTTAGAGACCCAGTACTTC. V usage is TRBV10-3 and J usage is TRBJ2-5; TRBD1 agrees at 10 bases. CDR3 length: 14 residues. Per the germline V gene, CDR1 is ENHRY and CDR2 is SYGVKD. Germline trimming cut 4 bases from V and 4 bases from J; bases unmatched to any gene: 3.

This clonotype showed up just a few times. This sequence joins TRBV4-3 and TRBJ1-5, with D possibly matching TRBD1 (6 bases). The V end lost 1 base, the J end lost 6 bases, and 16 bases lay between the germline ends. The CDR3 is made up of 16 amino acids. Per the germline V gene, CDR1 is LGHNA and CDR2 is YSLEER. CDR3 protein: CASSQVRGIGPQPQHF. The CDR3 DNA is TGCGCCAGCAGCCAAGTGAGGGGGATTGGTCCTCAGCCCCAGCATTTT.

This chain uses TRBV29-1 with TRBJ2-1; no reliable D call. The CDR3 totals 15 residues. V lost 6 bases, J lost 1 base, and 16 bases lay in between. Per germline, CDR1 SQVTM and CDR2 ANQGSEA. The CDR3 DNA sequence: TGCAGCGTCACCACCCCGGAAAGGTCCTACAATGAGCAGTTCTTC. This sequence encodes CSVTTPERSYNEQFF.

Ten or more counts support this clonotype. The V gene is TRBV29-1, the J gene TRBJ2-1; TRBD2 might be the D (7 bases). Germline V lookup: CDR1 SQVTM, CDR2 ANQGSEA. The CDR3 has 14 amino acids. V was shortened by 2 bases and J by 3 bases, with 11 bases between the two germline ends. The CDR3 protein is CSVEPGGGYNEQFF. CDR3 in DNA: TGCAGCGTTGAACCGGGGGGCGGCTACAATGAGCAGTTCTTC.

This clonotype has a handful of counts. The chain employs TRBV20-1 and TRBJ2-2; D gene uncertain. The CDR3 covers 13 residues. The ends were cut back, 7 bases at V and 0 bases at J, with 9 bases in the middle. Germline loops: CDR1 DFQATT, CDR2 SNEGSKA (reference sequence). The CDR3 nucleotides are TGCAGTGTCAAGGCGGCGAACACCGGGGAGCTGTTTTTT. It is translated as CSVKAANTGELFF.

The gene calls are TRBV4-3 and TRBJ2-5, with TRBD2 as a possible D gene (5 bases). Germline V CDR1 and CDR2: LGHNA, YSLEER. V lost 1 base to trimming and J lost 7 bases, with 10 bases between them. The CDR3 is 13 residues long. The CDR3 sequence: CASSQGTAGTQYF. CDR3 bases: TGCGCCAGCAGCCAAGGAACGGCGGGGACCCAGTACTTC.

This clonotype has at least ten counts. The V gene is TRBV12-3 or TRBV12-4, the J gene TRBJ2-1; TRBD2 matches 12 bases. V shed 6 bases, J shed 5 bases, and the junction held 5 bases outside the gene matches. The CDR3 runs to 15 residues. The CDR3: CASRQTSGGNNEQFF. DNA for the CDR3: TGTGCCAGCAGACAGACTAGCGGGGGAAACAATGAGCAGTTCTTC.

This clonotype was seen more than once but under ten times. The genes are TRBV7-9 and TRBJ2-3; D possibly corresponds to TRBD1 (5 bases). V lost 4 bases to trimming and J lost 4 bases, with 18 bases between them. CDR3 length: 16 residues. Germline V lookup: CDR1 SEHNR, CDR2 FQNEAQ (reference sequence). This CDR3 is CASSSQGSAFPDTQYF. In DNA, the CDR3 is TGTGCCAGCAGCTCTCAGGGTTCTGCCTTTCCAGATACGCAGTATTTT.

The rearrangement links TRBV12-3 or TRBV12-4 to TRBJ1-2; TRBD1 agrees at 8 bases. V lost 8 bases, J lost 4 bases, and 9 bases stayed unmatched. The CDR3 is made up of 14 amino acids. The CDR3 is CASGRQGNLYGYTF. In DNA, the CDR3 is TGTGCCAGCGGACGACAGGGGAACCTCTATGGCTACACCTTC.

V usage is TRBV20-1 and J usage is TRBJ2-5, with TRBD1 matching over 7 bases. Germline CDR1 and CDR2: DFQATT and SNEGSKA (reference sequence). The CDR3 has 12 residues. The V segment lost 6 bases and the J segment 3 bases; nucleotides outside the gene matches: 4. CDR3 protein: CSAHDREETQYF. The CDR3 DNA follows: TGCAGTGCACACGACAGGGAAGAGACCCAGTACTTC.

This clonotype was detected only a few times. The chain carries TRBV9 and TRBJ1-3, with a tentative D call TRBD1 (6 bases). The CDR3 runs 14 residues. V lost 7 bases, J lost 2 bases, and 13 bases lay in between. CDR1 is SGDLS and CDR2 is YYNGEE in the germline V gene. CDR3 nucleotide sequence: TGTGCCAGCGCGGAGGGGGGGACTGGAAACACCATATATTTT. This sequence encodes CASAEGGTGNTIYF. Looking up the rest from reference TRBV9 and TRBJ1-3 gives the full variable domain: DSGVTQTPKHLITATGQRVTLRCSPRSGDLSVYWYQQSLDQGLQFLIQYYNGEERAKGNILERFSAQQFPDLHSELNLSSLELGDSALYFCASAEGGTGNTIYFGEGSWLTVV.

This clonotype was detected only a few times. V gene TRBV4-1 combines with J gene TRBJ2-1; TRBD1 aligns across 12 bases. There are 17 residues in the CDR3. The germline CDR1 and CDR2 sequences are MGHRA and YSYEKL. V lost 3 bases, J lost 5 bases, and 8 bases stayed unmatched. In DNA form, the CDR3 reads TGCGCCAGCAGCCATAGGGACAGGGGGCGATTGGACAATGAGCAGTTCTTC. Translated: CASSHRDRGRLDNEQFF.

This clonotype was observed a few times. The chain links TRBV5-1 to TRBJ2-3, with 9 bases matching TRBD2. The CDR3 contains 16 residues. Germline CDR1 reads SGHRS; CDR2 reads YFSETQ. Trimming took 8 bases from V and 0 from J; bases not matched to a gene: 10. The CDR3 DNA reads as TGCGCCAGTCAGATGGCTAGCGGGGCGAGCACAGATACGCAGTATTTT. It translates to CASQMASGASTDTQYF. The whole variable domain, remainder taken from reference TRBV5-1 and TRBJ2-3, is KAGVTQTPRYLIKTRGQQVTLSCSPISGHRSVSWYQQTPGQGLQFLFEYFSETQRNKGNFPGRFSGRQFSNSRSEMNVSTLELGDSALYLCASQMASGASTDTQYFGPGTRLTVL.

Only a few counts were recorded for this clonotype. The rearrangement joins TRBV7-2 to TRBJ2-3, with D tentatively TRBD2 (6 bases). The length of the CDR3 is 15 residues. Trimming cost V 2 bases and J 3 bases, with 12 bases left between them. Germline V gene data show CDR1 as SGHTA and CDR2 as FQGNSA. In DNA form, the CDR3 reads TGTGCCAGCAGCTTACTGGGACTCGGGACAGATACGCAGTATTTT. Its translation: CASSLLGLGTDTQYF.

The V call is TRBV29-1, the J call TRBJ1-2; D is ambiguous. This CDR3 spans 13 amino acids. Germline loops: CDR1 SQVTM, CDR2 ANQGSEA. V lost 4 bases and J lost 3, with 12 bases in between. This chain's CDR3 is CSVGDPEDYGYTF. For the CDR3, the DNA is TGCAGCGTTGGGGATCCGGAGGACTATGGCTACACCTTC.

The chain couples TRBV12-3 or TRBV12-4 to TRBJ1-2; D not resolved. The CDR3 extends over 13 amino acids. V lost 3 bases to trimming and J lost 7 bases, with 12 bases between them. For the CDR3, the DNA is TGTGCCAGCAGTTTTCGGGGTTTTAGTGGCTACACCTTC. Amino acids: CASSFRGFSGYTF.

This clonotype was seen more than once but under ten times. This chain uses TRBV7-2 with TRBJ2-1; 9 nucleotides match TRBD2. Trimming at V came to 5 bases and at J to 1 base, leaving 6 bases not matched to a gene. This CDR3 is built from 16 residues. Germline V CDR1 and CDR2: SGHTA, FQGNSA. This CDR3 is CASSRSGSGSYNEQFF. CDR3 DNA sequence: TGTGCCAGCAGCCGTAGCGGGAGTGGTTCCTACAATGAGCAGTTCTTC. Combining the CDR3 with reference TRBV7-2 and TRBJ2-1 gives the whole variable domain GAGVSQSPSNKVTEKGKDVELRCDPISGHTALYWYRQSLGQGLEFLIYFQGNSAPDKSGLPSDRFSAERTGGSVSTLTIQRTQQEDSAVYLCASSRSGSGSYNEQFFGPGTRLTVL.

The V and J genes are TRBV7-8 and TRBJ2-7; 11 positions agree with TRBD2. Germline V lookup: CDR1 SGHVS, CDR2 FQNEAQ. The V gene end was trimmed by 4 bases and the J gene end by 3 bases; junction bases not matched to a gene: 5. The CDR3 has 15 residues. CDR3 sequence reads: CASSSAGTSGYEQYF. The CDR3, as DNA: TGTGCCAGCAGCTCAGCCGGGACTAGCGGCTACGAGCAGTACTTC.

CDR3 in amino acids: CASSRGGGANVLTF. The DNA for the CDR3 is TGTGCCAGCAGTCGAGGCGGTGGGGCCAACGTCCTGACTTTC. The gene calls are TRBV28 and TRBJ2-6, with D uncertain. The length of the CDR3 is 14 residues. The germline CDR1 and CDR2 sequences are MDHEN and SYDVKM. V was cut by 5 bases and J by 3 bases, with 8 bases left in between.

The V gene is TRBV6-2 or TRBV6-3, the J gene TRBJ2-1; D is ambiguous. The CDR3 extends over 14 amino acids. CDR1 and CDR2 from the germline V gene are MNHEY and SVGEGT. Trimming shortened V by 5 bases and J by 5 bases, and 13 bases separated the two germline ends. The CDR3 spells CASSPLPGNNEQFF. For the CDR3, the DNA is TGTGCCAGCAGTCCCCTCCCGGGTAACAATGAGCAGTTCTTC.

This clonotype was counted a few times. The chain carries TRBV18 and TRBJ1-6; 7 nucleotides align to TRBD1. The length of the CDR3 is 13 residues. Germline V lookup: CDR1 KGHSH, CDR2 LQKENI. The V and J ends lost 4 bases and 15 bases, in that order; junction bases with no gene match: 9. DNA for the CDR3: TGTGCCAGCTCACTGGGGACAGATCGTCACCTCCACTTT. Translated: CASSLGTDRHLHF.

This clonotype was recorded a few times. This rearrangement joins TRBV7-2 to TRBJ2-3, with a weak D call TRBD2 (5 bases). The CDR3 length is 14 residues. The V end was cut by 1 base, the J end by 4 bases, with 9 bases between. CDR1 and CDR2 (germline): SGHTA, FQGNSA. The CDR3, as DNA: TGTGCCAGCAGCTTAGTAGCTAGCTCAGATACGCAGTATTTT. As protein: CASSLVASSDTQYF.

The CDR3 DNA is TGTGCCAGCAGCCTAGGCGGCGACTCTGGAAACACCATATATTTT. Protein: CASSLGGDSGNTIYF. The chain uses TRBV7-9 and TRBJ1-3; the D is unclear. The CDR3 is 15 amino acids. Germline CDR1 is SEHNR and CDR2 is FQNEAQ (reference sequence). The V end was cut by 5 bases, the J end by 0 bases, with 11 bases between.